This TCR beta chain was captured in a study of radiation and T cells in renal cell carcinoma. Whole-study findings and limits: Without pretreatment biopsies, baseline tumor clonotype presence was undetermined.

Only in-frame clones appear in the TCRdb table, and some are missing; sequencing was by immunoSEQ multiplex PCR. Counted here are about 100,000 clones, 80% to 90% occurring once; the ten biggest clones make up 6% to 9%. The V end was cut by 4 bases, the J end by 0 bases, with 9 bases between. This CDR3 has 15 residues. CDR1 is MNHEY, CDR2 SMNVEV, per germline (reference sequence). Time point in this sample: blood 4 weeks post-SBRT, at nephrectomy. Treatment defined: 15 Gy SBRT to primary tumor, nephrectomy 4 weeks later. Note on this clone: As yet, its antigen is unknown.

The sequencing used blood, collected from a patient whose treatment included radiotherapy and nephrectomy. The sequence was obtained from a man between 60 and 75 years old with renal cell carcinoma. The J gene is TRBJ2-2, the V gene TRBV27; no definite D call. The CDR3 DNA is TGTGCCAGCAGTTATCATCTCGCGAACACCGGGGAGCTGTTTTTT. Protein: CASSYHLANTGELFF.